The source of this TCR beta chain is a study of blood T cell repertoires in COVID-19. Study overall: COVID-19 samples collected from the United States, Italy and Spain covered acute and convalescent phases. Sources were T cells, B-cell-depleted T cells, or PBMCs; the material itself was cDNA or gDNA.

Per the original methods: Amplification from reference gene primers served as the basis for estimated nucleated cell counts. Assay used: immunoSEQ multiplex PCR; TCRdb lists only in-frame clones, some missing. The V and J calls and clone size were taken over from that table, and D and trimming were inferred from the DNA. The sample has roughly 290,000 clones, around 89% seen once. CDR1 and CDR2 (germline): MGHRA, YSYEKL. Trimming took 0 bases from V and 5 from J, leaving 7 bases between them. This CDR3 comprises 13 residues. Sample: peripheral blood. The V call is TRBV4-1, the J call TRBJ1-2; D unresolved. This sequence originates from a young man with acute or convalescent COVID-19. The CDR3 DNA sequence: TGCGCCAGCAGCCAAGATCAGGCGTATGGCTACACCTTC. Its translation is CASSQDQAYGYTF.